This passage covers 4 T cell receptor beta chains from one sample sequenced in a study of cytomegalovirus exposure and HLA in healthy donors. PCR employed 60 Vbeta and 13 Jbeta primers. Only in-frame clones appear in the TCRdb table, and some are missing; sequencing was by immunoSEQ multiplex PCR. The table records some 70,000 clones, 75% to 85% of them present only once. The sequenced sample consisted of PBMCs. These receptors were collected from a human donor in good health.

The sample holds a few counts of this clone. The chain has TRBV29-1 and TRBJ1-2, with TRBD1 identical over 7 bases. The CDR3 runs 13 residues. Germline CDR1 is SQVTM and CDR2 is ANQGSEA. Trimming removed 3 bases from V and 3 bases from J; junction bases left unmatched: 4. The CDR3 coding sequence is TGCAGCGTTGACGACAGGGAGGACTATGGCTACACCTTC. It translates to CSVDDREDYGYTF.

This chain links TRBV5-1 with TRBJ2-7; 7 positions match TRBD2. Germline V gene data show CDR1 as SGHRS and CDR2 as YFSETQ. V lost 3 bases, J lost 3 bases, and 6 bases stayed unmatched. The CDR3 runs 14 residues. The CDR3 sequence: CASSWSQRDYEQYF. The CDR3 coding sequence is TGCGCCAGCAGCTGGTCCCAGCGGGACTACGAGCAGTACTTC.

CDR3 region: CASSLALSGGSNEKLFF. The CDR3 DNA follows: TGTGCCAGCAGCTTAGCACTCTCAGGGGGCAGCAATGAAAAACTGTTTTTT. The V call is TRBV7-8, the J call TRBJ1-4; TRBD1 matches 8 bases. J lost 5 bases, V lost 0 bases, and 8 bases had no gene match. The CDR3 runs 17 residues. Germline V gene sequence: CDR1 SGHVS, CDR2 FQNEAQ.

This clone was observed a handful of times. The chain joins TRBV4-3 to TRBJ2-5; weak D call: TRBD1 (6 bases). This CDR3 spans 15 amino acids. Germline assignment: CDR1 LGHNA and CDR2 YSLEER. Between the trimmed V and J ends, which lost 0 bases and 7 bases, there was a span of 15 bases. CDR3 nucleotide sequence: TGCGCCAGCAGCCAAGAGGGGGCCCGTCGGGGGACCCAGTACTTC. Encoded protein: CASSQEGARRGTQYF.